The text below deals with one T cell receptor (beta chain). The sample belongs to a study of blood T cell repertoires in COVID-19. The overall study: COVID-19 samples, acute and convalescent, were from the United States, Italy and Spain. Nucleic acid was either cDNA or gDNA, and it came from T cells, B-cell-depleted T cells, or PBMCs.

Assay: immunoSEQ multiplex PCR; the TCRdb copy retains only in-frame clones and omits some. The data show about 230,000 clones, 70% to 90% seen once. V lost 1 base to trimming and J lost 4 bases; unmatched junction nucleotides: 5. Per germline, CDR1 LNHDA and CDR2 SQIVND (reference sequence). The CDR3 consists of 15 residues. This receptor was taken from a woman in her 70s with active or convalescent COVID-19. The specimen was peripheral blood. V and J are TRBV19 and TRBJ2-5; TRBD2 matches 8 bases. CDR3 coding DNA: TGTGCCAGTAGTATAGGGGCGGGGGGCCGAGAGACCCAGTACTTC. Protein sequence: CASSIGAGGRETQYF.